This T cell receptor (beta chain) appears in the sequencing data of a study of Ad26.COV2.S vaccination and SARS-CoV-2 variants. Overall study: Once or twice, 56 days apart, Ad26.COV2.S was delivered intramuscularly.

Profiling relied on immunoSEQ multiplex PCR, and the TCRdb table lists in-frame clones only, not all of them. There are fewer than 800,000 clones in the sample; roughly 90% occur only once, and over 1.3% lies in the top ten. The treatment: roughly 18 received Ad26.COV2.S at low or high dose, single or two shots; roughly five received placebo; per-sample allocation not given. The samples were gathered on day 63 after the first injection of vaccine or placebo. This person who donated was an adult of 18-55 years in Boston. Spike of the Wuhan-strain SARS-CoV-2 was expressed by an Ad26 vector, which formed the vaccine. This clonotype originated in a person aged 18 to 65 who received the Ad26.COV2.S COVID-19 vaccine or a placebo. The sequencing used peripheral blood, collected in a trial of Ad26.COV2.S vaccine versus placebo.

CDR3 sequence reads: CASSKTSGTYEQYF. The CDR3 nucleotides read TGTGCCAGCAGTAAAACTAGCGGGACCTACGAGCAGTACTTC. The chain uses TRBV6-5 and TRBJ2-7; 10 bases map to TRBD2. The V gene's germline CDR1 is MNHEY and CDR2 SVGAGI. Trimming at V came to 5 bases and at J to 2 bases, leaving 3 bases not matched to a gene. The CDR3 runs to 14 residues.